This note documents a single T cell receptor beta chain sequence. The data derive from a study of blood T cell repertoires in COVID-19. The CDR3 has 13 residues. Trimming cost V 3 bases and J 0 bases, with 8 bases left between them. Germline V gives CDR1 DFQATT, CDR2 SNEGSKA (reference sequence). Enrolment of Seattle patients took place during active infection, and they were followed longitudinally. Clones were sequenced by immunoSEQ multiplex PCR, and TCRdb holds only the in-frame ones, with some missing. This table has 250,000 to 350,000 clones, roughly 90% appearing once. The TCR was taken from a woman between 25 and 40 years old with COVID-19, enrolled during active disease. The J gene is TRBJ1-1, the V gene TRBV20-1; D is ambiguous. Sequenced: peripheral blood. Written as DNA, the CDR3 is TGCAGTGCTAGTTCCGGGGTGAACACTGAAGCTTTCTTT. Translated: CSASSGVNTEAFF.